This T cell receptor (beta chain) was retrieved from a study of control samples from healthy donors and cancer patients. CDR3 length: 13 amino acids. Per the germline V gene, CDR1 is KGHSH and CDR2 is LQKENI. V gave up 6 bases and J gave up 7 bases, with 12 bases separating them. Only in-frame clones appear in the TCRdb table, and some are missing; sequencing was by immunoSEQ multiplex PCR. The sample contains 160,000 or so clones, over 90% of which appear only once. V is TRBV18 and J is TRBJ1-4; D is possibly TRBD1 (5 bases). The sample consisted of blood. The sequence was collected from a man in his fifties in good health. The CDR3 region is CASSPGPGEKLFF. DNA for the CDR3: TGTGCCAGCTCCCCGGGACCCGGTGAAAAACTGTTTTTT. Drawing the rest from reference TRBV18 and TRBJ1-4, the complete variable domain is NAGVMQNPRHLVRRRGQEARLRCSPMKGHSHVYWYRQLPEEGLKFMVYLQKENIIDESGMPKERFSAEFPKEGPSILRIQQVVRGDSAAYFCASSPGPGEKLFFGSGTQLSVL.